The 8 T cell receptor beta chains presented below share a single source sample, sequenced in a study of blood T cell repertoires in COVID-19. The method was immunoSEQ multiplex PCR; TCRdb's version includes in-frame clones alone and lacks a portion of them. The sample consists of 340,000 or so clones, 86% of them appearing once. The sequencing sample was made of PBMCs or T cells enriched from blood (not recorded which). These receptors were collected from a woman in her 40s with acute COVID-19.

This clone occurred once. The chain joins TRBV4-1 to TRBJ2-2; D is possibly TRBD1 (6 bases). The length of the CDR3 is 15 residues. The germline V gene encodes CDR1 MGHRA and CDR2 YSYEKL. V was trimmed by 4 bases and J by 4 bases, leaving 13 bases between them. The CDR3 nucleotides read TGCGCCAGCAGCCCCATTGACAGGTCCACCGGGGAGCTGTTTTTT. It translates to CASSPIDRSTGELFF.

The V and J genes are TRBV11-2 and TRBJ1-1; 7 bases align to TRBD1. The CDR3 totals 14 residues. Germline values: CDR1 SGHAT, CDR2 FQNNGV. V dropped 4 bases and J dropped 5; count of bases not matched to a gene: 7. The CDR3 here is CASSSRDSFTEAFF. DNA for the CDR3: TGTGCCAGCAGCTCCCGGGACAGCTTTACTGAAGCTTTCTTT.

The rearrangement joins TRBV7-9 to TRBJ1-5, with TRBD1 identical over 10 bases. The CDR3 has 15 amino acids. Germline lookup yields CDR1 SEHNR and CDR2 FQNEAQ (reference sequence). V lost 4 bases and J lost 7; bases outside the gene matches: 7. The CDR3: CASSSAGTGVQPQHF. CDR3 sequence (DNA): TGTGCCAGCAGCTCCGCCGGGACAGGGGTGCAGCCCCAGCATTTT. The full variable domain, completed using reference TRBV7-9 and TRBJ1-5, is DTGVSQNPRHKITKRGQNVTFRCDPISEHNRLYWYRQTLGQGPEFLTYFQNEAQLEKSRLLSDRFSAERPKGSFSTLEIQRTEQGDSAMYLCASSSAGTGVQPQHFGDGTRLSIL.

CDR3 nucleotide sequence: TGTGCCAGCAGCTGGCCGGACAGGGAGACTTGGCCCGGGGAGCTGTTTTTT. This translates into CASSWPDRETWPGELFF. The V and J genes are TRBV7-9 and TRBJ2-2, with 8 bases aligning to TRBD1. The V segment lost 4 bases and the J segment 6 bases; nucleotides outside the gene matches: 13. Germline V gene lookup returns CDR1 SEHNR and CDR2 FQNEAQ (reference sequence). This CDR3 contains 17 residues.

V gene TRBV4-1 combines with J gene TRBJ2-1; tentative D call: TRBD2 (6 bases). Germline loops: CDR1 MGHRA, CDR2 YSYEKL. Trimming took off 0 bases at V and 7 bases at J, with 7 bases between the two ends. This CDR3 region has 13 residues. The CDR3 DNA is TGCGCCAGCAGCCAAGACGGGGGAAATGAGCAGTTCTTC. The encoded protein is CASSQDGGNEQFF.

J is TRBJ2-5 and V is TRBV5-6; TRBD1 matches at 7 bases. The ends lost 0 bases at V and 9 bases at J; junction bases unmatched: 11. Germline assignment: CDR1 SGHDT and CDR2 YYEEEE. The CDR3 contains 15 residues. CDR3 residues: CASSLVGTAVYAQYF. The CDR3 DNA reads TGTGCCAGCAGCTTGGTCGGGACAGCTGTCTATGCCCAGTACTTC.

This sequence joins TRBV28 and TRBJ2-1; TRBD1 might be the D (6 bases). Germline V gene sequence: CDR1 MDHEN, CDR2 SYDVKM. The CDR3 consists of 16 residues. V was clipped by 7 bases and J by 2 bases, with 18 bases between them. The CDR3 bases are TGTGCCAGCATTTCCCTCGGACAGTTTGCCTACAATGAGCAGTTCTTC. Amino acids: CASISLGQFAYNEQFF.

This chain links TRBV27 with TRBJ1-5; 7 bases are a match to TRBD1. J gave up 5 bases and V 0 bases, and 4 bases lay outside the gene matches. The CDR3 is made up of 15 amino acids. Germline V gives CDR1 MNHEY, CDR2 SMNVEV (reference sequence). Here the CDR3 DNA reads TGTGCCAGCAGTTTATCCGGGACAGTTGATCAGCCCCAGCATTTT. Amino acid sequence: CASSLSGTVDQPQHF.